A selection of T cell receptor beta chains follows, all from one sample in a study of Graves' ophthalmopathy and Graves' hyperthyroidism. TCRdb re-called the multiplex PCR reads with MiXCR, one entry per CDR3 protein. This sample has around 1.1 million distinct CDR3 sequences, with 36% found just once. Input material: peripheral blood or thyroid tissue (not recorded which). The receptors shown here come from an adult man with Graves' hyperthyroidism. Both conserved end residues are part of each CDR3. A D gene is named only where the DNA matches it firmly. Clone size is not always given. Where it is, it says once, few, many or a class for expanded clones.

J gene	V gene	D gene	clone size	CDR3 protein	CDR3 DNA
TRBJ2-2	TRBV10-3	.	many	CASWGDTGELFF	TGTGCCTCCTGGGGGGACACCGGGGAGCTGTTTTTT
TRBJ1-1	TRBV7-7	.	many	CASSLGVTGTEAFF	TGTGCCAGCAGCTTAGGAGTTACGGGCACTGAAGCTTTCTTT
TRBJ2-5	TRBV5-1	.	once	CASRGGLQETQYF	TGCGCCAGCAGAGGGGGACTCCAAGAGACCCAGTACTTC
TRBJ1-6	TRBV20-1	TRBD1	many	CSAGSGGNSPLHF	TGCAGTGCTGGGTCAGGGGGTAATTCACCCCTCCACTTT
TRBJ1-6	TRBV19	.	.	CASGATERSYRPLHF	TGTGCCAGTGGAGCGACAGAACGGAGCTACCGGCCCCTCCACTTT
TRBJ1-5	TRBV2	TRBD1	many	CASRDRDNQPQHF	TGTGCCAGCCGGGACAGGGACAATCAGCCCCAGCATTTT
TRBJ2-5	TRBV12-3/TRBV12-4	TRBD2	.	CASKPGLAVETQYF	TGTGCCAGCAAGCCGGGACTAGCGGTCGAGACCCAGTACTTC
TRBJ2-7	TRBV7-8	.	.	CASSLVRGGREQYF	TGTGCCAGCAGCTTAGTTAGGGGGGGCAGGGAGCAGTACTTC
TRBJ2-2	TRBV20-1	.	many	CSARGRTQGSGELFF	TGCAGTGCCAGGGGTCGGACACAGGGATCCGGGGAGCTGTTTTTT
TRBJ1-3	TRBV4-3	TRBD1	many	CASSQGIGQGHSGNTIYF	TGCGCCAGCAGCCAAGGAATCGGACAGGGGCACTCTGGAAACACCATATATTTT
TRBJ2-7	TRBV20-1	.	once	CSGTVAGTYEQYF	TGCAGTGGGACCGTGGCAGGCACCTACGAGCAGTACTTC
TRBJ1-6	TRBV5-1	TRBD1	.	CASGPGQGASPLHF	TGCGCCAGCGGCCCGGGACAGGGGGCTTCACCCCTCCACTTT
TRBJ1-4	TRBV9	.	.	CASSVGSQATNEKLFF	TGTGCCAGCAGCGTAGGTTCTCAGGCAACTAATGAAAAACTGTTTTTT
TRBJ1-1	TRBV10-3	.	.	CASSSGRWGTEAFF	TGTGCCAGCAGTTCAGGGAGGTGGGGCACTGAAGCTTTCTTT
TRBJ2-7	TRBV20-1	TRBD2	few	CSVPPGREDHEQYF	TGCAGTGTACCCCCGGGGCGGGAGGACCACGAGCAGTACTTC
TRBJ1-2	TRBV14	TRBD1	many	CASSQAGQNRGYTF	TGTGCCAGCAGCCAGGCGGGACAGAACAGAGGATACACCTTC
TRBJ1-3	TRBV6-5	TRBD1	few	CASSTATGNSGNTIYF	TGTGCCAGCAGTACCGCGACAGGGAACTCTGGAAACACCATATATTTT
TRBJ2-5	TRBV7-8	TRBD2	few	CASRSGTSGQETQYF	TGTGCCAGCAGGTCTGGGACTAGCGGCCAAGAGACCCAGTACTTC